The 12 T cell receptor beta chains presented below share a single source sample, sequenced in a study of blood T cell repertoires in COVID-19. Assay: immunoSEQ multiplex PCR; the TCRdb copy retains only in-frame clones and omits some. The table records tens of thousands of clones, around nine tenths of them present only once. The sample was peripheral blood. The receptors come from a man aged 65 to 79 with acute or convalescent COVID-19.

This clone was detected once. The CDR3 reads CASSALSQARDTQYF. The DNA of the CDR3 is TGTGCCAGCAGTGCACTGTCACAGGCTCGAGATACGCAGTATTTT. The V and J genes are TRBV2 and TRBJ2-3; maybe TRBD1 (5 bases). Trimming pared 4 bases from V and 5 bases from J, leaving 16 bases between. Germline V gives CDR1 SNHLY, CDR2 FYNNEI. The CDR3 has 15 residues.

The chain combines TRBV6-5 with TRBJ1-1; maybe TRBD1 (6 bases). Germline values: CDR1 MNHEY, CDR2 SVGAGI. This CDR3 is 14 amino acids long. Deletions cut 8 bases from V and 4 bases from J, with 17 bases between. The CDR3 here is CASRGGGAFTEAFF. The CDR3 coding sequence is TGTGCCAGCCGGGGCGGGGGGGCCTTCACTGAAGCTTTCTTT.

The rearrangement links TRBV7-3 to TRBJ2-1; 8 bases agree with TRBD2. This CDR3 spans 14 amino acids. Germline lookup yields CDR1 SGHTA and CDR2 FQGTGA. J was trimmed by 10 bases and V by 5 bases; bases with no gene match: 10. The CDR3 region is CASSRTGTSIEQFF. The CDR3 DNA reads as TGTGCCAGCAGCCGAACCGGGACTAGTATCGAGCAGTTCTTC. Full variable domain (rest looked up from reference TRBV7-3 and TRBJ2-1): GAGVSQTPSNKVTEKGKYVELRCDPISGHTALYWYRQSLGQGPEFLIYFQGTGAADDSGLPNDRFFAVRPEGSVSTLKIQRTERGDSAVYLCASSRTGTSIEQFFGPGTRLTVL.

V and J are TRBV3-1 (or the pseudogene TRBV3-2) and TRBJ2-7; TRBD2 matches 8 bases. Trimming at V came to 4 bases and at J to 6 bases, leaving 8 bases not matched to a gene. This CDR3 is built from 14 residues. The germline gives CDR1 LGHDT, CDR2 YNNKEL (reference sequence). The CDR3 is CASSRSGSIGEQYF. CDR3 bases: TGTGCCAGCAGCCGAAGCGGGAGCATCGGCGAGCAGTACTTC.

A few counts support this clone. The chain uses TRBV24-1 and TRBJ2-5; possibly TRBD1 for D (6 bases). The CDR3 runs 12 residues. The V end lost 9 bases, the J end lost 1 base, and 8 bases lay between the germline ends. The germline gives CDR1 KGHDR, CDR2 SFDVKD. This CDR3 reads CATQGTQETQYF. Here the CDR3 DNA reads TGTGCCACCCAGGGGACCCAAGAGACCCAGTACTTC.

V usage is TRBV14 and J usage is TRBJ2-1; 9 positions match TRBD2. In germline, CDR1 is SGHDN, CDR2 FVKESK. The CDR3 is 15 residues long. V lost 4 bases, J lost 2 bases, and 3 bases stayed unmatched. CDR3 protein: CASSLLAGAYNEQFF. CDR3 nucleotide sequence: TGTGCCAGCAGCCTACTAGCGGGTGCCTACAATGAGCAGTTCTTC.

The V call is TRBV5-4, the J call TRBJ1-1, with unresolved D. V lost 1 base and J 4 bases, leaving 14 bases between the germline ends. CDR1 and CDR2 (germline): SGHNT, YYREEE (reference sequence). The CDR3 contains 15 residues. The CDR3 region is CASSLNGLGGTEAFF. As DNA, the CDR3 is TGTGCCAGCAGCTTGAACGGGTTGGGTGGCACTGAAGCTTTCTTT.

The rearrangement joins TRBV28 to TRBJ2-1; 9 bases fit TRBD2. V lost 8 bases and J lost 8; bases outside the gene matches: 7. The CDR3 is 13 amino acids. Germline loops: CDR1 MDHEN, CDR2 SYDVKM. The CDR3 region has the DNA TGTGCCAGCTCGGGACTAGCTCTCGATGAGCAGTTCTTC. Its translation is CASSGLALDEQFF.

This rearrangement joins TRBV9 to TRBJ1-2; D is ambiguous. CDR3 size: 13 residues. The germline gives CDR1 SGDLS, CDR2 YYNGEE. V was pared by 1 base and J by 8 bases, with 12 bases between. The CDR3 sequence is CASSVQEGDGYTF. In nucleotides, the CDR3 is TGTGCCAGCAGCGTACAAGAGGGCGACGGCTACACCTTC.

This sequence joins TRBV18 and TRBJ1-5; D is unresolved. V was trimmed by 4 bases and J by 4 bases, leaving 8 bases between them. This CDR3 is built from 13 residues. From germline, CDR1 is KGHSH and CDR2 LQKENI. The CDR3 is CASSREQNQPQHF. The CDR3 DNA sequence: TGTGCCAGCTCACGCGAGCAAAATCAGCCCCAGCATTTT.

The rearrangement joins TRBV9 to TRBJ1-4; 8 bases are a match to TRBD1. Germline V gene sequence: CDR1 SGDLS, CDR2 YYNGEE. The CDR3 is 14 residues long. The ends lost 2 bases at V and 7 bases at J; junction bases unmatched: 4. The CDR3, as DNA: TGTGCCAGCAGCGTCCGGGACAGGAGTGAAAAACTGTTTTTT. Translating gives CASSVRDRSEKLFF.

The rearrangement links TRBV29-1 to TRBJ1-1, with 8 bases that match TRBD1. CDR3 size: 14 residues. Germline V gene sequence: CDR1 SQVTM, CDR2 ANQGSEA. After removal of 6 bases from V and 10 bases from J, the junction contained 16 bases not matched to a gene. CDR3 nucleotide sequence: TGCAGCGTCTGGGTTAGTCAGGGGGCAGGGGTAGCTTTCTTT. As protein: CSVWVSQGAGVAFF.